Sequencing of this T cell receptor (beta chain) was carried out in a study of T cells in Graves' hyperthyroidism and ophthalmopathy (dated by TCRdb to between 2018 and 2021). About the study as a whole: Peripheral blood samples were taken at the time of initial diagnosis, prior to any treatment. The paper reports TCR Vbeta CDR3 sequencing of approximately 140 peripheral blood samples: under 45 ophthalmopathy, roughly 74 hyperthyroidism and around 17 progressor patients. The roughly 100 discovery patients were divided at random into training and test sets in a 7:3 ratio. Whether ophthalmopathy could be predicted prospectively was tested in an independent validation cohort made up of 18 to 20 hyperthyroidism patients plus 17 patients who later progressed to ophthalmopathy. In addition, the study compared T-cell repertoires in thyroid tissue and in blood from roughly six Graves' hyperthyroidism patients. After sampling, hyperthyroidism patients received methimazole starting at 30 mg daily, and ophthalmopathy patients received high-dose intravenous methylprednisolone. TCR V-J signatures able to tell the groups apart were searched for in a discovery cohort of more than 90 patients, of whom more than 40 had Graves' ophthalmopathy and roughly 57 had stable Graves' hyperthyroidism.

On this clonotype: Its specific antigen is unknown. There are no base qualities to consult, and no much larger clone falls within one base.

Measured from the cysteine to the phenylalanine, the CDR3 is 14 residues long. Kept here is only the CDR3 DNA, which spans 42 bases and is read in frame from base 1. Trimming costs V 1 base and J 6 bases, and their ends lie 12 bases apart. CDR1 and CDR2 (WSHSY, SAAADI) derive from the germline V gene. Beyond this particular receptor, the publication reports: In validation, progression to ophthalmopathy was predicted by the model with about 70% sensitivity and nearly 75% specificity, a median of 6.5 months before onset. Blood samples also contained most of the expanded thyroid clonotypes (frequency above 0.001), which suggests that blood repertoires may reflect thyroid immune responses. No statistical method was used to fix the sample size in advance, and group allocation was not hidden from the investigators. A 13 V-J signature model separated ophthalmopathy from stable hyperthyroidism, with around 90% sensitivity and 81% to 82% specificity in cross-validation and 80%/75% in testing.

In the ophthalmopathy patients, disease was moderately to severely active, with a Clinical Activity Score of 3 or more, a NOSPECS grade of 4 or more, and a duration of less than 3 months. The study excluded patients with uncontrolled infections, other autoimmune diseases, pregnancy or lactation. Diagnoses were established on the basis of clinical symptoms, serum thyroxine and TRAb, thyroid ultrasound, and orbital computed tomography. PBMCs were separated from under 12 ml of fresh peripheral blood using Ficoll-Paque density gradient centrifugation. Total RNA was extracted with Trizol reagent, and quality was checked on an Agilent 2100 Bioanalyzer. The TCR beta CDR3 regions were amplified from RNA transcripts. The TCR CDR3 was subjected to a first round of RT-PCR using the HTBI primer set and the Qiagen OneStep RT-PCR kit. Libraries were constructed in a second round of multiplex PCR, after which size selection and purification were performed. Libraries were sequenced paired-end with 100 bp reads on an Illumina HiSeq2000. On the authors' methods: SOAPnuke was used to process the raw data, removing reads that contained adapters or uncalled bases, had a mean Phred below 15, or lacked an exact match to the constant primer or identifier. COPE v1.2.5 was used to merge the high-quality paired reads, and each unique nucleotide sequence was defined as a clonotype. MiTCR v1.1 was used to align clonotypes to the IMGT TRBV, TRBD and TRBJ reference segments. Analysis was restricted to V-J combinations with a frequency above 0.0001, which covered 99.2% of repertoires. A TCS score was defined as the ratio of F50 (clonal expansion) to E x V (chaos), with BLOSUM62-based TCRdist applied between CDR3 peptides within each V-J. Welch's t-statistics and random forest reduced some 510 V-J features to some 14, which were used in a naive Bayes classifier (R e1071). In TCRdb, the public reads were trimmed at Q25 with fastp and aligned with MiXCR, with productive beta chains retained. Entries are consolidated by CDR3 protein sequence, retaining the most common genes and DNA. The V and J calls and clone size are TCRdb's, not the authors'. The sample table lists about 350,000 distinct CDR3 sequences, 18% of them with a count of one. The ten most abundant clones make up around 16% of the sample.

The receptor chain draws on TRBV10-2 and TRBJ1-1; no confident D gene assignment can be made. The source of this sequence is a woman aged 40-49 years with Graves' ophthalmopathy. The sequencing sample was made of blood. The CDR3 reads CASSEWVERAEAFF. The base sequence is TGCGCCAGCAGTGAGTGGGTTGAACGGGCTGAAGCTTTCTTT.